This TCR beta chain originates from a study of Tregs in tolerant kidney transplant recipients. Frequency places this clone as medium-sized. The CDR3 end falls 3 residues outside the read, so it is completed with the germline J gene. Some clones are missing from TCRdb's copy, which holds only in-frame ones; the method was immunoSEQ multiplex PCR. Its table lists approximately 30,000 clones. CDR3 length equals 14 residues. Trimming cost V 1 base and J 3 bases; bases outside gene matches: 1. Germline lookup yields CDR1 LGHNT and CDR2 FRNRAP. This sequence was found in a human donor who received a combined kidney and bone marrow transplant. This sequence joins TRBV12-5 and TRBJ1-1; TRBD1 matches 8 bases. The sequenced sample was CD8+ T cells from blood, obtained before the transplant. The CDR3 loop is CASGLGQGYTEAFF. CDR3 DNA, as far as it was read: TGTGCTAGTGGTTTGGGACAGGGGTACACTGAA.